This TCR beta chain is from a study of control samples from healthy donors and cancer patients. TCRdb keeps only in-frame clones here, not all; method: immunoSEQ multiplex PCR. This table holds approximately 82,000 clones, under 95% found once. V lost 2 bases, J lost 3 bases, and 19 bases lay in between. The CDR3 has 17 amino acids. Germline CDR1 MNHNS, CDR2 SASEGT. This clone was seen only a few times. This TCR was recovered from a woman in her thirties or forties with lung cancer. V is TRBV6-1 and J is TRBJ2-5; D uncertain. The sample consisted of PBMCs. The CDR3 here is CASSETPIGRPEETQYF. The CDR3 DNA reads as TGTGCCAGCAGTGAAACGCCCATAGGAAGGCCAGAAGAGACCCAGTACTTC.